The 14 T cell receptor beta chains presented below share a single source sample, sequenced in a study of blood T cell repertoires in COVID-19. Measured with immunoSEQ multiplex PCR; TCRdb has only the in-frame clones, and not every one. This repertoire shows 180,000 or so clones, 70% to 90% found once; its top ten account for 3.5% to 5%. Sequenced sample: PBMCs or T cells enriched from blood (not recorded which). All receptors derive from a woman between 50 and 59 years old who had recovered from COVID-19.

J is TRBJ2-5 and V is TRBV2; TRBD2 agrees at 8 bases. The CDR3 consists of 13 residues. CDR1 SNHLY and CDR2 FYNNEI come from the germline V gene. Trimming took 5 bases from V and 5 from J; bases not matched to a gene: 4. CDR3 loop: CASSRGGGETQYF. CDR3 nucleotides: TGTGCCAGCAGTCGGGGGGGCGGGGAGACCCAGTACTTC.

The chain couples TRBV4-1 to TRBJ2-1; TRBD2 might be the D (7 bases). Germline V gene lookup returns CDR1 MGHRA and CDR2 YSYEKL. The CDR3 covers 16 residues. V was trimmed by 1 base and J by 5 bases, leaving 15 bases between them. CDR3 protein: CASSQGAGGPDNEQFF. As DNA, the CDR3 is TGCGCCAGCAGCCAAGGGGCCGGGGGGCCGGACAATGAGCAGTTCTTC.

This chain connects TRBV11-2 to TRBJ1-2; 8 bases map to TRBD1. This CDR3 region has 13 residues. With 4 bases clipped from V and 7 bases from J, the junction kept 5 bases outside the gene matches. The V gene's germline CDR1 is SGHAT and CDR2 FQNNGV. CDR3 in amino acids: CASSWTGMSGYTF. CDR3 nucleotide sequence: TGTGCCAGCAGCTGGACAGGGATGAGTGGCTACACCTTC. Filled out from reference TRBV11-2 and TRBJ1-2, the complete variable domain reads EAGVAQSPRYKIIEKRQSVAFWCNPISGHATLYWYQQILGQGPKLLIQFQNNGVVDDSQLPKDRFSAERLKGVDSTLKIQPAKLEDSAVYLCASSWTGMSGYTFGSGTRLTVV.

The CDR3 region has the DNA TGTGCCAGCAGTTACTTGCTAGCCGCAGATACGCAGTATTTT. Translated, it gives CASSYLLAADTQYF. This chain joins TRBV6-2 or TRBV6-3 and TRBJ2-3, with a tentative D call TRBD2 (5 bases). Germline CDR1 reads MNHEY; CDR2 reads SVGEGT. CDR3 size: 14 residues. V lost 1 base and J 4 bases, leaving 9 bases between the germline ends.

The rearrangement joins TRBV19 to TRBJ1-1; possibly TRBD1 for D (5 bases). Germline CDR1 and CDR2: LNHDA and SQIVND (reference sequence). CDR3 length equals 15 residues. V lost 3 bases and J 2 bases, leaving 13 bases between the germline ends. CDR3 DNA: TGTGCCAGTAGTATTGGGGCCGAAGTTAACACTGAAGCTTTCTTT. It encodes CASSIGAEVNTEAFF.

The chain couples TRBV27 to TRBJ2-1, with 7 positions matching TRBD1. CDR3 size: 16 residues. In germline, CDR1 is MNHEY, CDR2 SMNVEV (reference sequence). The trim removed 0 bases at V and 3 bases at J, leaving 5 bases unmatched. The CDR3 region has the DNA TGTGCCAGCAGTTTATCGATCCGGACAGGCTACAATGAGCAGTTCTTC. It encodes CASSLSIRTGYNEQFF.

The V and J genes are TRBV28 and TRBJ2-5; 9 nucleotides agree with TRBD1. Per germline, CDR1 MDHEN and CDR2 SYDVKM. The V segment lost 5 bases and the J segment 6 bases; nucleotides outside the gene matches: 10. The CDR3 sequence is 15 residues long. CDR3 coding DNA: TGTGCCAGCAGTCCACCGGGACAGGGAGGCAAGACCCAGTACTTC. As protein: CASSPPGQGGKTQYF.

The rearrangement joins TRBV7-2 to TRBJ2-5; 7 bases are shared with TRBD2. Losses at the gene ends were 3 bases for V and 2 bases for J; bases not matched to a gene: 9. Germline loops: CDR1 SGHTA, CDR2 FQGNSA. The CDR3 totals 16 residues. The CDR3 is CASSLSLAESQETQYF. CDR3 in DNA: TGTGCCAGCAGCTTGTCTCTAGCGGAGAGTCAAGAGACCCAGTACTTC.

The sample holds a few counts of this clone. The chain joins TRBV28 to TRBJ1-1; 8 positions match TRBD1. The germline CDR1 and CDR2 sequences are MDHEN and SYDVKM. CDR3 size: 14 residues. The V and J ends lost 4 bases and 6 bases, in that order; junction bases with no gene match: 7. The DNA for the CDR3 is TGTGCCAGCAGTTCTCCAGGGGGCTTCTCTGAAGCTTTCTTT. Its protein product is CASSSPGGFSEAFF.

The CDR3 sequence is CASSLAGYYGYTF. In DNA, the CDR3 is TGTGCCAGCAGTTTAGCGGGATACTATGGCTACACCTTC. The rearrangement uses TRBV6-5 and TRBJ1-2; the D is unclear. The CDR3 totals 13 residues. The germline CDR1 and CDR2 sequences are MNHEY and SVGAGI. Trimming took off 4 bases at V and 3 bases at J, with 9 bases between the two ends.

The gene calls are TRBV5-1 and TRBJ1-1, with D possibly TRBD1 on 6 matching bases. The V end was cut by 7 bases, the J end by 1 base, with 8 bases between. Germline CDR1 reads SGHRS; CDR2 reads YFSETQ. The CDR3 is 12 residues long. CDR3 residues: CASGGQNTEAFF. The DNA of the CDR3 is TGCGCCAGCGGGGGACAGAACACTGAAGCTTTCTTT. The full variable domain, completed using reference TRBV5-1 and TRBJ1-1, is KAGVTQTPRYLIKTRGQQVTLSCSPISGHRSVSWYQQTPGQGLQFLFEYFSETQRNKGNFPGRFSGRQFSNSRSEMNVSTLELGDSALYLCASGGQNTEAFFGQGTRLTVV.

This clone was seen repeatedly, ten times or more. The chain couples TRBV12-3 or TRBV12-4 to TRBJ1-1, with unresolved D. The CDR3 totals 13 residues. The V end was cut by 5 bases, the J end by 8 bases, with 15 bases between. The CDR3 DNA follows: TGTGCCAGCAGTGGCACTACGGTAGAGGAAGCTTTCTTT. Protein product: CASSGTTVEEAFF.

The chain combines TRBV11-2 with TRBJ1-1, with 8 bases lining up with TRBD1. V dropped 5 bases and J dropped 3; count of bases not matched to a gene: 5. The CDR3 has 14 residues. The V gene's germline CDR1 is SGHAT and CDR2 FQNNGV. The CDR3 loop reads CASSVQGAYTEAFF. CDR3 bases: TGTGCCAGCAGCGTGCAGGGGGCTTACACTGAAGCTTTCTTT.

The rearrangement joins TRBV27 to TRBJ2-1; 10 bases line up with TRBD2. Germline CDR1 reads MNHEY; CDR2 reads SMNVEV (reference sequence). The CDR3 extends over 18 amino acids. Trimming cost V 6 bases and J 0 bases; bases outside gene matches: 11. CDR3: CASRPGLAITNSYNEQFF. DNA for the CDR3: TGTGCCAGCAGGCCGGGACTAGCGATCACCAACTCCTACAATGAGCAGTTCTTC.